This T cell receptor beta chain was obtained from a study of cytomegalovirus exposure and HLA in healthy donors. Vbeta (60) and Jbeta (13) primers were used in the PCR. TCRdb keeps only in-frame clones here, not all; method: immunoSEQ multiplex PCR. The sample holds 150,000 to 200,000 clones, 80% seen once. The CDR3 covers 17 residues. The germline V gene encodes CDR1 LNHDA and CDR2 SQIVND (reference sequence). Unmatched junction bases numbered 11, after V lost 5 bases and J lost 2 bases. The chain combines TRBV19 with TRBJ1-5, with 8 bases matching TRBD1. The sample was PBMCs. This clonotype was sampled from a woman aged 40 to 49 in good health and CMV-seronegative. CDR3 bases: TGTGCCAGTAGTTTCGGACAGGGAGTATTGGGCAATCAGCCCCAGCATTTT. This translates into CASSFGQGVLGNQPQHF.